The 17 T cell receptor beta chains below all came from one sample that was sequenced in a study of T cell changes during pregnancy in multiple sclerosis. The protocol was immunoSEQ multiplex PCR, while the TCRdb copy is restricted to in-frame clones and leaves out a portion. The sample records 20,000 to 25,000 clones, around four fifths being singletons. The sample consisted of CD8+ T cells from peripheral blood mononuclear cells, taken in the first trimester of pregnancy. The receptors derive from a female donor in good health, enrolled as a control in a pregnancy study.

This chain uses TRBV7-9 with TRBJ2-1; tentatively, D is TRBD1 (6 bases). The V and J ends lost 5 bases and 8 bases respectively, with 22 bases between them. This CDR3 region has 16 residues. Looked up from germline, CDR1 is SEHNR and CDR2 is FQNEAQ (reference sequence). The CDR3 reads CASSDSPGELSDEQFF. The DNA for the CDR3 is TGTGCCAGCAGCGATTCCCCAGGGGAGTTATCGGATGAGCAGTTCTTC.

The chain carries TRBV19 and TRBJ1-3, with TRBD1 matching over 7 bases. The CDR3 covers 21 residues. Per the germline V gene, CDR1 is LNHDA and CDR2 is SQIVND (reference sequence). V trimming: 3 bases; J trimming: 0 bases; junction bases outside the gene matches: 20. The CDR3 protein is CASSMGGQKDFPRTSGNTIYF. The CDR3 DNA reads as TGTGCCAGTAGTATGGGGGGACAGAAGGACTTTCCGCGAACCTCTGGAAACACCATATATTTT.

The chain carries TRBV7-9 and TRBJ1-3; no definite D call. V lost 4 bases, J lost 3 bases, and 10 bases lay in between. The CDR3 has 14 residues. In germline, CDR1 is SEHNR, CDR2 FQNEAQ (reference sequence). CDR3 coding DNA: TGTGCCAGCAGCTCCCGAGAGAGTGGAAACACCATATATTTT. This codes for CASSSRESGNTIYF.

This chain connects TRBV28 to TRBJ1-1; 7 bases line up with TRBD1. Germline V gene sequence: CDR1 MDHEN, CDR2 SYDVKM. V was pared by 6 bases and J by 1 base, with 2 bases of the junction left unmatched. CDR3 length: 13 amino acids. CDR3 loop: CASRGDRNTEAFF. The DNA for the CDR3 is TGTGCCAGCAGAGGGGACAGGAACACTGAAGCTTTCTTT.

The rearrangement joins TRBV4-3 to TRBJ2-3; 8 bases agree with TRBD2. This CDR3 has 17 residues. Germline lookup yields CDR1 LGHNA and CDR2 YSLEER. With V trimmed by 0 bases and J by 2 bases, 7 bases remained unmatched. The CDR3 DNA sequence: TGCGCCAGCAGCCAAGATAGATCGGGGGGGCCCACAGATACGCAGTATTTT. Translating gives CASSQDRSGGPTDTQYF.

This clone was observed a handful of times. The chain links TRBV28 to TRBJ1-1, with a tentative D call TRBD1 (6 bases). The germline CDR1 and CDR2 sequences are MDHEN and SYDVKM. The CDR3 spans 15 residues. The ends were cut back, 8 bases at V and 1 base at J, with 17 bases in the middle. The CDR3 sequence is CASSAPRGPNTEAFF. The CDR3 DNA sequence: TGTGCCAGCTCTGCCCCCAGGGGCCCGAACACTGAAGCTTTCTTT.

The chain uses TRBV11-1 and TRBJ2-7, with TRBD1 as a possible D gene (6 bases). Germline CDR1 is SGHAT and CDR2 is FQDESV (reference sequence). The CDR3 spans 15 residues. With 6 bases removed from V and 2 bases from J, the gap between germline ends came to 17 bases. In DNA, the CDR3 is TGTGCCAGCAGTTCGAACCAGGGGTTTGCCTACGAGCAGTACTTC. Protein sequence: CASSSNQGFAYEQYF.

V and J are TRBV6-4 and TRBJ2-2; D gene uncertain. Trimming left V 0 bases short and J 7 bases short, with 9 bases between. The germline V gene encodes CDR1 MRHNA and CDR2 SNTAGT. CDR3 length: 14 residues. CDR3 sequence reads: CASSDSSSIGELFF. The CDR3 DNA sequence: TGTGCCAGCAGTGACTCGAGTAGCATCGGGGAGCTGTTTTTT.

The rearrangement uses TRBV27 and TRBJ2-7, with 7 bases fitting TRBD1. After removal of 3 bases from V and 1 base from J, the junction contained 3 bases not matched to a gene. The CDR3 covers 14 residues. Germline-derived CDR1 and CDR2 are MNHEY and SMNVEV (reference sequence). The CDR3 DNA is TGTGCCAGCAGTTTGAGACAGGGATCCTACGAGCAGTACTTC. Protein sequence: CASSLRQGSYEQYF.

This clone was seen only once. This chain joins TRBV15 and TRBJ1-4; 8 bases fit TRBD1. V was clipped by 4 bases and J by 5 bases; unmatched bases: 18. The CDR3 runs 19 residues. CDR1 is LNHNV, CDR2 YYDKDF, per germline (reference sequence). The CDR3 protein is CATSITRTGMRRGNEKLFF. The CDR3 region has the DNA TGTGCCACCAGCATCACCCGGACAGGGATGAGAAGGGGGAATGAAAAACTGTTTTTT.

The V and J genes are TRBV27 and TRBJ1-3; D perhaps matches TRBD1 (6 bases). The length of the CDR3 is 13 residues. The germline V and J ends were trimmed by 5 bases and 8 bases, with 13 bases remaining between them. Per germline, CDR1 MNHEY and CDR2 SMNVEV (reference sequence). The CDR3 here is CASSPPGGHTIYF. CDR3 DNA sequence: TGTGCCAGCAGTCCACCGGGGGGGCACACCATATATTTT.

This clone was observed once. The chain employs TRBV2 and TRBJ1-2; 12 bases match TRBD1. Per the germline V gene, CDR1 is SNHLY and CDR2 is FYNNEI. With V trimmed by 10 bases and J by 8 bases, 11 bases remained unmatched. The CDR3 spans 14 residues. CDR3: CANYRDRGREGYTF. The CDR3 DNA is TGTGCCAACTACCGGGACAGGGGGCGAGAAGGCTACACCTTC.

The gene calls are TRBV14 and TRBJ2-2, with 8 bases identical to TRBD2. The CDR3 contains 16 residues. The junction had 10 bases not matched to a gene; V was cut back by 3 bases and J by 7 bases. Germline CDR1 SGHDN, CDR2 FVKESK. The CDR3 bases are TGTGCCAGCAGCCAGGGCGCGGGGGGAAGTATCGGGGAGCTGTTTTTT. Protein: CASSQGAGGSIGELFF.

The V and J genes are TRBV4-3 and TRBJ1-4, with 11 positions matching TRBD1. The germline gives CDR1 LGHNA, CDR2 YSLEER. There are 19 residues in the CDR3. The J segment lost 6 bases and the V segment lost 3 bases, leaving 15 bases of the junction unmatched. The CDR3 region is CASSQEWTGGPDDHEKLFF. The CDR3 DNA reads TGCGCCAGCAGCCAGGAATGGACAGGGGGCCCGGACGATCATGAAAAACTGTTTTTT.

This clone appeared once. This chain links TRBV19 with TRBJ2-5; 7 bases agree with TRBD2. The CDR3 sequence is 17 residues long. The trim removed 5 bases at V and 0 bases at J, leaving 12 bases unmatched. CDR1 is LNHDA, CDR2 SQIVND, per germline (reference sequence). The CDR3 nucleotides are TGTGCCAGTAGTCCGGGACTACCCGATGAGTACCAAGAGACCCAGTACTTC. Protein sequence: CASSPGLPDEYQETQYF.

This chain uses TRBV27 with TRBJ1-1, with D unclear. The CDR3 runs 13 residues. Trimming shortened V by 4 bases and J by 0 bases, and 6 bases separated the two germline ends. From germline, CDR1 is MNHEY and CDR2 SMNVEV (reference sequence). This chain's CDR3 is CASSWGVNTEAFF. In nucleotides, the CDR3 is TGTGCCAGCAGTTGGGGAGTGAACACTGAAGCTTTCTTT.

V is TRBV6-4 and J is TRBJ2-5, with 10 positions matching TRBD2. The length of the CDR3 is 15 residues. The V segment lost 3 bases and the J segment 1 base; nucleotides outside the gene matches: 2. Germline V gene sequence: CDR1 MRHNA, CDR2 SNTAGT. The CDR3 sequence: CASSEASGSQETQYF. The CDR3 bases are TGTGCCAGCAGTGAGGCTAGCGGGAGCCAAGAGACCCAGTACTTC.